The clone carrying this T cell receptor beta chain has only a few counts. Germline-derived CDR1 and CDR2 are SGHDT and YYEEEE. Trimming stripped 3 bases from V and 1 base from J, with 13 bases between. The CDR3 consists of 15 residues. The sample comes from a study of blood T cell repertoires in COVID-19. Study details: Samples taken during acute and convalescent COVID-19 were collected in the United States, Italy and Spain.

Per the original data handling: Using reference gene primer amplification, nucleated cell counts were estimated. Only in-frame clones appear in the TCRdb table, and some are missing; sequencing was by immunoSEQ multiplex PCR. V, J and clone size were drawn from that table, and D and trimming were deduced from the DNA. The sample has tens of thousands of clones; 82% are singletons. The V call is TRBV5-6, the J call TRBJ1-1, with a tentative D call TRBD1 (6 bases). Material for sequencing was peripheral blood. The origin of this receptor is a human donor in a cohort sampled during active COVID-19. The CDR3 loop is CASSSNRVGNTEAFF. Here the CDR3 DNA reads TGTGCCAGCAGCTCAAACAGGGTAGGGAACACTGAAGCTTTCTTT.